The 6 T cell receptor beta chains presented below share a single source sample, sequenced in a study of CXCR3-negative and CXCR3-positive naive CD8 T cells. Each TRB cDNA library was prepared by 5' RACE (with UMI labels). TCRdb re-called the 5' RACE reads and shows each CDR3 protein once, DNA omitted. The sample yields 46,000 or so distinct CDR3 sequences, of which the top ten take up about 1.6%. Material: naive CXCR3- CD8+ T cells from blood. Subset defined: CD45RO-CCR7+CD27+CD95- naive CD8+ T cells lacking CXCR3 (TNR3-). These TCRs come from a human donor in good health. Some clones in this sample may be carry-over from other donors' samples.

CDR3 protein: CASSPEAGGLGKTQYF. The gene calls are TRBV5-1 and TRBJ2-5; TCRdb's D gene call, TRBD2, goes unchecked for lack of DNA. This CDR3 has 16 amino acids. Germline V lookup: CDR1 SGHRS, CDR2 YFSETQ.

The rearrangement links TRBV20-1 to TRBJ2-5; the D gene TCRdb calls, TRBD2, cannot be checked with no DNA. Germline CDR1 is DFQATT and CDR2 is SNEGSKA (reference sequence). The CDR3 length is 15 residues. The CDR3 protein is CSASTSGGRKETQYF.

This chain uses TRBV29-1 with TRBJ2-2. The CDR3 is 14 amino acids. The germline V gene encodes CDR1 SQVTM and CDR2 ANQGSEA. CDR3 sequence: CSVERSGNTGELFF.

The chain recombines TRBV20-1 with TRBJ1-1. Germline lookup yields CDR1 DFQATT and CDR2 SNEGSKA (reference sequence). This CDR3 spans 12 amino acids. The CDR3 region is CSAGWVGTEAFF.

The V gene is TRBV14, the J gene TRBJ2-7; TCRdb's D gene call, TRBD1, goes unchecked for lack of DNA. CDR3 length equals 16 residues. Per germline, CDR1 SGHDN and CDR2 FVKESK. The CDR3 region is CASSQDGTANSYEQYF.

The rearrangement joins TRBV2 to TRBJ1-1; absent DNA, TCRdb's TRBD1 call cannot be checked. The CDR3 covers 15 residues. Per the germline V gene, CDR1 is SNHLY and CDR2 is FYNNEI. CDR3 in amino acids: CASSLNRQGRTEAFF.